The rows below give T cell receptor beta chains drawn from one sample of a study of T-cell memory formation after mild COVID-19. TCRdb recomputed calls from the 5' RACE reads with MiXCR, one row per CDR3 protein. The top ten clones hold approximately 25% of a sample with 110,000 to 150,000 distinct CDR3 sequences, less than 25% of them seen once. Material for sequencing was PBMCs or a T cell subset sorted from them (not recorded which). Receptors originate from an adult woman who had mild COVID-19 (a few samples of this study predate the infection). Cell type and time point are not known. CDR3s include the opening cysteine and the closing phenylalanine or tryptophan. The D gene is left open where the match is weak. Rows may omit the clone size; those that give it use once, few, many or a size class.

>.|TRBJ1-2|.|TRBV4-1
CASSQDWHTNYGYTF
TGCGCCAGCAGCCAAGATTGGCATACTAACTATGGCTACACCTTC
>.|TRBJ1-1|.|TRBV7-8
CASSLNRGQATEAFF
TGTGCCAGCAGCTTAAATAGGGGTCAGGCCACTGAAGCTTTCTTT
>.|TRBJ2-7|TRBD2|TRBV6-6
CATQIVAGGTSYEQYF
TGTGCCACCCAGATTGTTGCGGGAGGTACCTCCTACGAGCAGTACTTC
>.|TRBJ1-4|.|TRBV27
CASSSGTRAGVEKLFF
TGTGCCAGCAGTTCCGGGACCCGAGCAGGAGTTGAAAAACTGTTTTTT
>.|TRBJ2-5|TRBD1|TRBV6-5
CASSYVDRAGETQYF
TGTGCCAGCAGTTACGTAGACAGGGCTGGGGAGACCCAGTACTTC
>.|TRBJ1-1|.|TRBV9
CASSVGLNGPEAFF
TGTGCCAGCAGCGTAGGCCTCAATGGGCCGGAAGCTTTCTTT
>once|TRBJ2-3|.|TRBV24-1
CATSDVRTDTQYF
TGTGCCACCAGTGACGTTCGCACAGATACGCAGTATTTT
>few|TRBJ1-2|TRBD1|TRBV7-8
CASSFSGAGGNYGYTF
TGTGCCAGCAGCTTTTCAGGGGCAGGGGGAAACTATGGCTACACCTTC
>.|TRBJ2-1|TRBD2|TRBV7-2
CASSTTSASYNEQFF
TGTGCCAGCAGCACCACTAGCGCCTCCTACAATGAGCAGTTCTTC
>.|TRBJ2-7|.|TRBV5-8
CASSLVPNFYEQYF
TGTGCCAGCAGCTTGGTTCCGAACTTTTACGAGCAGTACTTC
>few|TRBJ2-7|.|TRBV12-3/TRBV12-4
CASSFPEGESYEQYF
TGTGCCAGCAGTTTTCCGGAGGGCGAGTCCTACGAGCAGTACTTC
>few|TRBJ1-2|.|TRBV7-6
CASSAHKGVVYGYTF
TGTGCCAGCAGCGCACACAAGGGCGTGGTCTATGGCTACACCTTC
>few|TRBJ1-1|.|TRBV12-3/TRBV12-4
CASSLEPGLEAFF
TGTGCCAGCAGTCTAGAACCGGGACTTGAAGCTTTCTTT
>few|TRBJ2-1|TRBD2|TRBV6-1
CASSGLADYNEQFF
TGTGCCAGCAGTGGCCTAGCGGACTACAATGAGCAGTTCTTC
>.|TRBJ2-1|TRBD2|TRBV4-3
CATSSGRASNEQFF
TGCGCCACGAGTAGCGGGAGGGCTAGCAATGAGCAGTTCTTC
>few|TRBJ1-6|TRBD1|TRBV7-2
CASSDFRLVLRQGNSPLHF
TGTGCCAGCAGCGACTTTAGGTTGGTTTTGAGACAGGGGAATTCACCCCTCCACTTT
>.|TRBJ2-4|.|TRBV7-6
CASSLGGTHPGNIQYF
TGTGCCAGCAGCTTAGGAGGGACACACCCGGGAAACATTCAGTACTTC
>.|TRBJ2-3|.|TRBV6-2/TRBV6-3
CASSHLGPADTQYF
TGTGCCAGCAGTCATCTAGGCCCGGCGGATACGCAGTATTTT
>few|TRBJ1-1|.|TRBV2
CASSAPRGTEAFF
TGTGCCAGCAGCGCTCCTCGGGGCACTGAAGCTTTCTTT
>few|TRBJ1-1|.|TRBV11-3
CASSLDWTYEAFF
TGTGCCAGCAGCTTAGACTGGACATATGAAGCTTTCTTT